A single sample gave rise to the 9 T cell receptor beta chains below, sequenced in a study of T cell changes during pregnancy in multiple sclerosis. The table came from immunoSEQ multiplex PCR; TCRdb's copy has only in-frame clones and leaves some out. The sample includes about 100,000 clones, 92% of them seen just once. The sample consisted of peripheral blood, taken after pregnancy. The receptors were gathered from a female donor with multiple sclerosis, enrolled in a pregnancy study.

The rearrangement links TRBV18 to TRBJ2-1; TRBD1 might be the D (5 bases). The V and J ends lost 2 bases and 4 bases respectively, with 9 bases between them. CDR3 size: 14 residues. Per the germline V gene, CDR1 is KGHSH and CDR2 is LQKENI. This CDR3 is CASSPNRQYNEQFF. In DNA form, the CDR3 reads TGTGCCAGCTCACCAAATCGACAGTACAATGAGCAGTTCTTC.

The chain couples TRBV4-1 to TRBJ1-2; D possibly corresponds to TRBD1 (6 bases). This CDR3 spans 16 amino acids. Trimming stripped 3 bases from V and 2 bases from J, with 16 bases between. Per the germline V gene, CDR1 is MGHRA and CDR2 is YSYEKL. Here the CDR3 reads CASSQAVTQGNYGYTF. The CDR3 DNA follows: TGCGCCAGCAGCCAGGCGGTTACCCAGGGGAACTATGGCTACACCTTC.

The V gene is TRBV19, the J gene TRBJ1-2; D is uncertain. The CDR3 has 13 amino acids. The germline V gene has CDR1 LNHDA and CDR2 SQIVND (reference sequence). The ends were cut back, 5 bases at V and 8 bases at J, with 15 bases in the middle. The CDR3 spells CASSPGRPGGYTF. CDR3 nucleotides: TGTGCCAGTAGTCCGGGGAGGCCCGGCGGCTACACCTTC.

The CDR3 loop reads CASSLPRDTRNNEQFF. The CDR3 bases are TGTGCCAGCAGCCTCCCCCGGGACACAAGAAACAATGAGCAGTTCTTC. The chain couples TRBV5-6 to TRBJ2-1, with D possibly matching TRBD1 (6 bases). V lost 4 bases and J lost 5, with 19 bases in between. The CDR3 runs to 16 residues. Germline V gene sequence: CDR1 SGHDT, CDR2 YYEEEE.

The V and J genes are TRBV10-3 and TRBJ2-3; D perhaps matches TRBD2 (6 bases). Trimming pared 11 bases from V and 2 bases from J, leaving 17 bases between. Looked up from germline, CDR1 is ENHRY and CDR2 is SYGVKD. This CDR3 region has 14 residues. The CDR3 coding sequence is TGTGCCGTAGGTCCAGGCGGGAACACAGATACGCAGTATTTT. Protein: CAVGPGGNTDTQYF.

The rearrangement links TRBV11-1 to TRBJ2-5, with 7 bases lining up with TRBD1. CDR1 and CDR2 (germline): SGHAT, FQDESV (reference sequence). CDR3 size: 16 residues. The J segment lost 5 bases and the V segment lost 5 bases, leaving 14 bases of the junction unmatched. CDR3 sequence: CASSIGSRTGSETQYF. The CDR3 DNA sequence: TGTGCCAGCAGCATCGGCTCGCGGACAGGTTCGGAGACCCAGTACTTC.

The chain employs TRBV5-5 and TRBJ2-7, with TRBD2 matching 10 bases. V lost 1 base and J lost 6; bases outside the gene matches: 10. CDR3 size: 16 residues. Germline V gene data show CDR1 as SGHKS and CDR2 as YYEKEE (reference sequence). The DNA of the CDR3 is TGTGCCAGCAGCTTGTTGGCTAGCGGGAGTGGGGCCGAGCAGTACTTC. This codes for CASSLLASGSGAEQYF.

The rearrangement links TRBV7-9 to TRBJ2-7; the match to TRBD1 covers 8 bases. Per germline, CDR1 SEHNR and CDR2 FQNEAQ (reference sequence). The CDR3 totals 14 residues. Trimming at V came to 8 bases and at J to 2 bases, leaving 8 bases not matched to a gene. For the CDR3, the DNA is TGTGCCAGCTGGGCGACAGGGGTCCCCTACGAGCAGTACTTC. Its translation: CASWATGVPYEQYF. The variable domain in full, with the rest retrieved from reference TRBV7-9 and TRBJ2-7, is DTGVSQNPRHKITKRGQNVTFRCDPISEHNRLYWYRQTLGQGPEFLTYFQNEAQLEKSRLLSDRFSAERPKGSFSTLEIQRTEQGDSAMYLCASWATGVPYEQYFGPGTRLTVT.

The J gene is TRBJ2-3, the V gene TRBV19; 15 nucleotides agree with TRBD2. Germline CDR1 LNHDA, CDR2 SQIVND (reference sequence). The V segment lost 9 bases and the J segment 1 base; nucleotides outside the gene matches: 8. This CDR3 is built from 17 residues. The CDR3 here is CASKGLAGGAGTDTQYF. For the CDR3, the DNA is TGTGCCAGCAAGGGACTAGCGGGAGGCGCCGGCACAGATACGCAGTATTTT.